This T cell receptor beta chain is from a study of blood T cells in healthy people across ages. This clonotype showed up just a few times. Primed by a sample-barcoded 5' primer and a J-beta primer mix, a second PCR proceeded for 7 to 11 cycles. One entry per CDR3 protein results from TCRdb running MiXCR on the 5' RACE reads. This sample has more than 650,000 distinct CDR3 sequences, with 22% found just once. V lost 0 bases to trimming and J lost 4 bases; unmatched junction nucleotides: 8. CDR3 length: 16 amino acids. Germline values: CDR1 DFQATT, CDR2 SNEGSKA (reference sequence). The sequenced material came from blood. This clonotype was obtained from a man between 70 and 80 years old in good health. The chain employs TRBV20-1 and TRBJ2-1, with 8 bases lining up with TRBD2. The CDR3 DNA follows: TGCAGTGCTAGAGACCCGTCTAGCGGGCGTTACAATGAGCAGTTCTTC. Translating it yields CSARDPSSGRYNEQFF.